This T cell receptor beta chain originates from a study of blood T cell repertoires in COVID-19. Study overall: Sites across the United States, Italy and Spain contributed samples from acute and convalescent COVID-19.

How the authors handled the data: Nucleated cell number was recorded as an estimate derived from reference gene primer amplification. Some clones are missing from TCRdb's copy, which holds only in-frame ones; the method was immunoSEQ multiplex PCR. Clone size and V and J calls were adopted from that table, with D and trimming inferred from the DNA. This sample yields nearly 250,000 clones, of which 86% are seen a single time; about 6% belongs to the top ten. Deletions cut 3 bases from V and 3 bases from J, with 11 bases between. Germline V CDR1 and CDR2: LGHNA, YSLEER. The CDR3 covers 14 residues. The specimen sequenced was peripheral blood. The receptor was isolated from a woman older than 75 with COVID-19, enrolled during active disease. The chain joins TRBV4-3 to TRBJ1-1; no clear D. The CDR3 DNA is TGCGCCAGCAGCCAGGCCGGAGGCGACACTGAAGCTTTCTTT. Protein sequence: CASSQAGGDTEAFF.